This note documents a single T cell receptor beta chain sequence. Its antigen is unidentified. This sample stems from a study of graft-versus-host responses after intestinal transplantation. Turning to the study itself: Multivisceral, liver-intestinal, or isolated intestinal grafts were transplanted into recipients. Anti-thymocyte globulin was used for induction in all recipients, who then took tacrolimus and steroids for approximately 3 years.

Produced via immunoSEQ multiplex PCR; TCRdb's table is partial and in-frame only. The data show under 140,000 clones, just over 90% seen once. From germline, CDR1 is WNHNN and CDR2 SYGVQD (reference sequence). V lost 11 bases and J lost 2; bases outside the gene matches: 3. CDR3 size: 12 residues. The chain has TRBV10-1 and TRBJ2-1; TRBD2 aligns across 7 bases. Sequenced here: unstimulated CD8+ T cells sorted from spleen or lymph node cells, sampled before intestinal transplant. This receptor was obtained from a human donor who received an intestinal transplant. The CDR3: CARGVPYNEQFF. The CDR3, as DNA: TGCGCCCGGGGGGTACCCTACAATGAGCAGTTCTTC.